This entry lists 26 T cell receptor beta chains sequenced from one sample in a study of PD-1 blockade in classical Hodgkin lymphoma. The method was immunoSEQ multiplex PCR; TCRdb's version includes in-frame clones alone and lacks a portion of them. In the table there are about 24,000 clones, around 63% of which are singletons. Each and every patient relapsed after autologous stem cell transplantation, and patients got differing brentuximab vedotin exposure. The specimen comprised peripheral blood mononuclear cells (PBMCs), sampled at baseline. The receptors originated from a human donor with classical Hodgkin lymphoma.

As DNA, the CDR3 is TGTGCCAGTAGTATAGGCCCTGGCGTAGCGGGATACAATGAGCAGTTCTTC. It codes for CASSIGPGVAGYNEQFF. This chain joins TRBV19 and TRBJ2-1, with 8 nucleotides matching TRBD2. CDR3 length: 17 amino acids. The V gene end was trimmed by 1 base and the J gene end by 4 bases; junction bases not matched to a gene: 9. CDR1 LNHDA and CDR2 SQIVND come from the germline V gene (reference sequence). Looking up the rest from reference TRBV19 and TRBJ2-1 gives the full variable domain: DGGITQSPKYLFRKEGQNVTLSCEQNLNHDAMYWYRQDPGQGLRLIYYSQIVNDFQKGDIAEGYSVSREKKESFPLTVTSAQKNPTAFYLCASSIGPGVAGYNEQFFGPGTRLTVL.

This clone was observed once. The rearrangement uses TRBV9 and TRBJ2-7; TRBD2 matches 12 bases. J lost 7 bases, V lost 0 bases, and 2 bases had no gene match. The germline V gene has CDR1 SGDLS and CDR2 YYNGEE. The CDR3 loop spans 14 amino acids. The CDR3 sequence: CASSVGGLAGEQYF. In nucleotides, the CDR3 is TGTGCCAGCAGCGTAGGAGGACTAGCGGGGGAGCAGTACTTC.

For the CDR3, the DNA is TGTGCCAGCAGCTTAGTTGGGACAGAAGAGACCCAGTACTTC. Encoded protein: CASSLVGTEETQYF. The chain links TRBV7-2 to TRBJ2-5, with TRBD1 matching over 7 bases. CDR1 is SGHTA and CDR2 is FQGNSA in the germline V gene. This CDR3 contains 14 residues. Trimming cost V 1 base and J 3 bases; bases outside gene matches: 2. The variable domain in full, completed from reference TRBV7-2 and TRBJ2-5, reads GAGVSQSPSNKVTEKGKDVELRCDPISGHTALYWYRQSLGQGLEFLIYFQGNSAPDKSGLPSDRFSAERTGGSVSTLTIQRTQQEDSAVYLCASSLVGTEETQYFGPGTRLLVL.

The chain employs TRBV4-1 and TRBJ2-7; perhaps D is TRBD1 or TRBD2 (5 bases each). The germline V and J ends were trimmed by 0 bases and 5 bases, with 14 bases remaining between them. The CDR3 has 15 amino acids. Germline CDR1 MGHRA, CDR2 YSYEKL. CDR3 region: CASSQDLQGVNEQYF. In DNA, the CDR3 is TGCGCCAGCAGCCAAGATCTCCAGGGAGTCAACGAGCAGTACTTC.

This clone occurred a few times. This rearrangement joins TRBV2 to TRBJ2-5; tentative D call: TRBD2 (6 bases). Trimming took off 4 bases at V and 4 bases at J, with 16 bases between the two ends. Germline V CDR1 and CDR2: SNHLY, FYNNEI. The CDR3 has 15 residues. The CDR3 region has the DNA TGTGCCAGCAGTGGGCCCTCTAGCGAGCGAGAGACCCAGTACTTC. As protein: CASSGPSSERETQYF. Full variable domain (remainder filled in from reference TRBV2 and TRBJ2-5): EPEVTQTPSHQVTQMGQEVILRCVPISNHLYFYWYRQILGQKVEFLVSFYNNEISEKSEIFDDQFSVERPDGSNFTLKIRSTKLEDSAMYFCASSGPSSERETQYFGPGTRLLVL.

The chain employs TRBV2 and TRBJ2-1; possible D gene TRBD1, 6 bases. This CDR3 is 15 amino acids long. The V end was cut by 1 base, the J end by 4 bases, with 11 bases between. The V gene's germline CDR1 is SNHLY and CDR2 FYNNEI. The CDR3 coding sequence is TGTGCCAGCAGTGAAGACCCCGGACAGTACAATGAGCAGTTCTTC. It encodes CASSEDPGQYNEQFF. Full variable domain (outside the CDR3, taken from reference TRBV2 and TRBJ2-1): EPEVTQTPSHQVTQMGQEVILRCVPISNHLYFYWYRQILGQKVEFLVSFYNNEISEKSEIFDDQFSVERPDGSNFTLKIRSTKLEDSAMYFCASSEDPGQYNEQFFGPGTRLTVL.

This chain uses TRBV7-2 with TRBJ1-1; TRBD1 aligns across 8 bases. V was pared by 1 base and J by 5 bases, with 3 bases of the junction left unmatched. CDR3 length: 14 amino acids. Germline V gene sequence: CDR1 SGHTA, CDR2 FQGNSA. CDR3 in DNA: TGTGCCAGCAGCTTAGGGACAGGGCGAACTGAAGCTTTCTTT. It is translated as CASSLGTGRTEAFF.

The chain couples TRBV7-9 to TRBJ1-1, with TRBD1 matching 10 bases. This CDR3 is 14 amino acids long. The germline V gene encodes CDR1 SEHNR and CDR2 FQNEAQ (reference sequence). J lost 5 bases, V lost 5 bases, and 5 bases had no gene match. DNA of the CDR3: TGTGCCAGCAGCCCGGGGGACAGGGGAACTGAAGCTTTCTTT. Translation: CASSPGDRGTEAFF.

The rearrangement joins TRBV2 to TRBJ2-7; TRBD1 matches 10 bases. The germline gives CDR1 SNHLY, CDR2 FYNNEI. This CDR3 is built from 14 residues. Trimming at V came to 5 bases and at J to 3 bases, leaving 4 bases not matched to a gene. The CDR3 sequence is CASSWGTGDYEQYF. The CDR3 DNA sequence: TGTGCCAGCAGTTGGGGGACAGGGGACTACGAGCAGTACTTC.

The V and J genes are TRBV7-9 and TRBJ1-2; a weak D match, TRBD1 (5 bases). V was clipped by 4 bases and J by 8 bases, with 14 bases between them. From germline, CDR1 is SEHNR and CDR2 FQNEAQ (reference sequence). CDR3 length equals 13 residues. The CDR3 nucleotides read TGTGCCAGCAGCTACGACAGTCTCTGGGGCTACACCTTC. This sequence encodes CASSYDSLWGYTF.

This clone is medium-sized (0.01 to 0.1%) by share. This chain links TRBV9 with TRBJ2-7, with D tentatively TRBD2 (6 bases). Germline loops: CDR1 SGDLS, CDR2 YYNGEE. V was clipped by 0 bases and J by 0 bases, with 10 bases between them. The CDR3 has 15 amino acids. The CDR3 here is CASSVAGEHSYEQYF. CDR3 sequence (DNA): TGTGCCAGCAGCGTAGCGGGGGAACACTCCTACGAGCAGTACTTC.

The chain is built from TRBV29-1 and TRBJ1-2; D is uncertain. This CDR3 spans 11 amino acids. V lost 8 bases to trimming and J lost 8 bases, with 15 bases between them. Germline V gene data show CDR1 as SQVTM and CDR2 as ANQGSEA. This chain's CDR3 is CSLRTSHGYTF. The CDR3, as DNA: TGCAGCCTCCGGACGTCCCACGGCTACACCTTC.

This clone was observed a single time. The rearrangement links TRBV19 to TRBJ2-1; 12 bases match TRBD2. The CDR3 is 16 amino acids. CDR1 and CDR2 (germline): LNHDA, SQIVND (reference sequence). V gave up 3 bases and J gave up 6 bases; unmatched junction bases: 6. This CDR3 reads CASSIRGGLAGNEQFF. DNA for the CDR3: TGTGCCAGTAGTATTAGAGGGGGACTAGCGGGCAATGAGCAGTTCTTC.

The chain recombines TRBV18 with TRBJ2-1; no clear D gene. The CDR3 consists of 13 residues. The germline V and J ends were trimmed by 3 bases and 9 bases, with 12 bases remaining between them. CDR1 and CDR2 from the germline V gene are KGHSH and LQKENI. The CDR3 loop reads CASSPQGVSEQFF. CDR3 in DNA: TGTGCCAGCTCACCCCAAGGAGTCAGTGAGCAGTTCTTC.

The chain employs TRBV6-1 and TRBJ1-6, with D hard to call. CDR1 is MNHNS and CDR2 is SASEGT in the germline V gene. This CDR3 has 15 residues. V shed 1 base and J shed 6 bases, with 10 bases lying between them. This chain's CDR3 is CASSEEGFINSPLHF. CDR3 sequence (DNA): TGTGCCAGCAGTGAAGAGGGCTTTATTAATTCACCCCTCCACTTT.

For the CDR3, the DNA is TGTGCCAGCAGCTTATTCGTGAACACTGAAGCTTTCTTT. This encodes CASSLFVNTEAFF. V gene TRBV11-3 combines with J gene TRBJ1-1; D gene unclear. Germline CDR1 is SGHNT and CDR2 is YENEEA. This CDR3 contains 13 residues. V was pared by 2 bases and J by 0 bases, with 4 bases between.

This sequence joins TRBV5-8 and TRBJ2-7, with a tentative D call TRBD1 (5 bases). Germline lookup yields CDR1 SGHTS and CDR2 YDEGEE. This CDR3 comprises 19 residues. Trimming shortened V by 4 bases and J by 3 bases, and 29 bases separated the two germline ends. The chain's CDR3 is CASSQWHWVSGLFGYEQYF. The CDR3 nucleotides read TGTGCCAGCAGCCAATGGCACTGGGTCTCAGGGCTTTTCGGCTACGAGCAGTACTTC. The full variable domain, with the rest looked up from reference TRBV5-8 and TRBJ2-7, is EAGVTQSPTHLIKTRGQQATLRCSPISGHTSVYWYQQALGLGLQFLLWYDEGEERNRGNFPPRFSGRQFPNYSSELNVNALELEDSALYLCASSQWHWVSGLFGYEQYFGPGTRLTVT.

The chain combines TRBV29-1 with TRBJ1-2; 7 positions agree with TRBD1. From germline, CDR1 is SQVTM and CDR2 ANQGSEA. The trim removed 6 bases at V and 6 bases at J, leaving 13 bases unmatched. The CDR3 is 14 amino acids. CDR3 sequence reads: CSVGPGQQRDGYTF. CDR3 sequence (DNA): TGCAGCGTGGGACCGGGACAGCAAAGGGATGGCTACACCTTC. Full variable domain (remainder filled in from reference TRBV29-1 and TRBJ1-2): SAVISQKPSRDICQRGTSLTIQCQVDSQVTMMFWYRQQPGQSLTLIATANQGSEATYESGFVIDKFPISRPNLTFSTLTVSNMSPEDSSIYLCSVGPGQQRDGYTFGSGTRLTVV.

The CDR3: CASSADRAYMGYTF. In DNA, the CDR3 is TGTGCCAGCAGTGCTGACAGGGCCTATATGGGCTACACCTTC. V usage is TRBV25-1 and J usage is TRBJ1-2; TRBD1 agrees at 7 bases. The V gene end was trimmed by 4 bases and the J gene end by 8 bases; junction bases not matched to a gene: 10. The CDR3 sequence is 14 residues long. Germline V gene lookup returns CDR1 MGHDK and CDR2 SYGVNS.

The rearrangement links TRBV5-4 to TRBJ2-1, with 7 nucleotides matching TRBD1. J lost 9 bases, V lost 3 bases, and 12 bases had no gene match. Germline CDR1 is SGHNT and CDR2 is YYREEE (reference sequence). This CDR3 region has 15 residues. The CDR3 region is CASSSRGRGQGEQFF. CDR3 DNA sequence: TGTGCCAGCAGCTCAAGGGGTAGGGGGCAAGGTGAGCAGTTCTTC.

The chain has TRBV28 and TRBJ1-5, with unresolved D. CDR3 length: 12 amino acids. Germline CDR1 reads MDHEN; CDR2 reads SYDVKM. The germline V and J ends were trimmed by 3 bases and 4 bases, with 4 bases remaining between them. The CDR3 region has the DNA TGTGCCAGCAGTTTCCTTAATCAGCCCCAGCATTTT. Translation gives CASSFLNQPQHF.

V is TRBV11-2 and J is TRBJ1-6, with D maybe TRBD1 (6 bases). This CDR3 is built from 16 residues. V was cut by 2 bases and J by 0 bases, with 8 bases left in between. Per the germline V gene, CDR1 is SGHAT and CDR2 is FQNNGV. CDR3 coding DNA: TGTGCCAGCAGCTTAAGGGGGAGCTCCTATAATTCACCCCTCCACTTT. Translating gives CASSLRGSSYNSPLHF.

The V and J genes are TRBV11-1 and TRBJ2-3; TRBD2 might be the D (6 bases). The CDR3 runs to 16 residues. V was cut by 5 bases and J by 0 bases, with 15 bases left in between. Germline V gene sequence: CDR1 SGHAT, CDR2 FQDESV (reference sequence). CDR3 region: CASSPGTGLSTDTQYF. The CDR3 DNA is TGTGCCAGCAGCCCGGGGACGGGACTTAGCACAGATACGCAGTATTTT.

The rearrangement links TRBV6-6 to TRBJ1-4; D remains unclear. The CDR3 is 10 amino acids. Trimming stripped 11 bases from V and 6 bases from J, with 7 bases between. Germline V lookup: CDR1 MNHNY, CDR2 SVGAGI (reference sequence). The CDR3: CAAGDEKLFF. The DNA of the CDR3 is TGTGCCGCCGGGGATGAAAAACTGTTTTTT.

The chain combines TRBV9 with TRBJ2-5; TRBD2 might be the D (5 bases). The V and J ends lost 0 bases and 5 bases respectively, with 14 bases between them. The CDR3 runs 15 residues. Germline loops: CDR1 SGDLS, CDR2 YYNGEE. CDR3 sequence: CASSVDPVGEETQYF. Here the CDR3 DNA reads TGTGCCAGCAGCGTAGACCCAGTGGGAGAGGAGACCCAGTACTTC.

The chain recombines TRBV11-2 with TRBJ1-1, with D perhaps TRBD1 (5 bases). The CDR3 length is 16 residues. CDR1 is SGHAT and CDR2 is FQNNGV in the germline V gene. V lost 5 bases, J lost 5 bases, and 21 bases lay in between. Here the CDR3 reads CASSPARWGRETEAFF. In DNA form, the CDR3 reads TGTGCCAGCAGCCCTGCTAGGTGGGGGAGGGAGACTGAAGCTTTCTTT.